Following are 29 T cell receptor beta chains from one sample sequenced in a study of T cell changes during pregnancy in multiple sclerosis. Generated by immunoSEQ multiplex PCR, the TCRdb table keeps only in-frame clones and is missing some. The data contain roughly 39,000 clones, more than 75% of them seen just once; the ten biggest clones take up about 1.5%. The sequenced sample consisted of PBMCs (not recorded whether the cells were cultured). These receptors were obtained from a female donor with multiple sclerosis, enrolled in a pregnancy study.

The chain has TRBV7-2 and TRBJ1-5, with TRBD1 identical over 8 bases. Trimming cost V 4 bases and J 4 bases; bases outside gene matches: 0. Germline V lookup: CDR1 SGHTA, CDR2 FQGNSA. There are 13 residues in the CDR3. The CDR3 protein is CASSYRGNQPQHF. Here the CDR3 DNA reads TGTGCCAGCAGCTACAGGGGGAATCAGCCCCAGCATTTT. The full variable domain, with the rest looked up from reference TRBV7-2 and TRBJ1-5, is GAGVSQSPSNKVTEKGKDVELRCDPISGHTALYWYRQSLGQGLEFLIYFQGNSAPDKSGLPSDRFSAERTGGSVSTLTIQRTQQEDSAVYLCASSYRGNQPQHFGDGTRLSIL.

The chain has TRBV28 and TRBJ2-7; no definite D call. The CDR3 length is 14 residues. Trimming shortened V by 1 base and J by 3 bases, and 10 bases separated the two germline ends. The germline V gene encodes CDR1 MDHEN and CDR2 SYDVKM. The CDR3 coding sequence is TGTGCCAGCAGTTTATCAGGCAACAACTACGAGCAGTACTTC. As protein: CASSLSGNNYEQYF.

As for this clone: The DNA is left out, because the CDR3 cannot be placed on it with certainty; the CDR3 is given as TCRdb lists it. The CDR3 region is CASSRTVGSGNTIYF. The genes are TRBV21-1 and TRBJ1-3; the table calls TRBD1, which could not be checked here. TRBV21-1 is recorded as a pseudogene. The CDR3 region is 15 residues in length, termini included.

CDR3 DNA: TGCAGCGTGGCGGGACTAGCCTCGGGGATTCAGTACTTC. Translation gives CSVAGLASGIQYF. The rearrangement joins TRBV29-1 to TRBJ2-4, with 9 bases aligning to TRBD2. The germline CDR1 and CDR2 sequences are SQVTM and ANQGSEA. The CDR3 consists of 13 residues. Trimming cost V 6 bases and J 10 bases; bases outside gene matches: 10.

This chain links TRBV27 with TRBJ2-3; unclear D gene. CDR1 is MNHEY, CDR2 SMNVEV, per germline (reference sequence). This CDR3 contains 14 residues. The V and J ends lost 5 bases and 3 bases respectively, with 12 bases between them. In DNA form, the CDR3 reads TGTGCCAGCAGTCCCTTCCCCGAAACAGATACGCAGTATTTT. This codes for CASSPFPETDTQYF.

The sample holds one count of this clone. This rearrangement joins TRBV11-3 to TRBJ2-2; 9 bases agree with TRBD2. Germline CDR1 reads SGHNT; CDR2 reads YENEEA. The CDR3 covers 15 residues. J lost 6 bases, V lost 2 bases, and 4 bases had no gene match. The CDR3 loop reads CASSLRGRGAGELFF. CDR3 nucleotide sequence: TGTGCCAGCAGCTTACGCGGGAGGGGGGCCGGGGAGCTGTTTTTT. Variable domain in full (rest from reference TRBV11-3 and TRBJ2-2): EAGVVQSPRYKIIEKKQPVAFWCNPISGHNTLYWYLQNLGQGPELLIRYENEEAVDDSQLPKDRFSAERLKGVDSTLKIQPAELGDSAVYLCASSLRGRGAGELFFGEGSRLTVL.

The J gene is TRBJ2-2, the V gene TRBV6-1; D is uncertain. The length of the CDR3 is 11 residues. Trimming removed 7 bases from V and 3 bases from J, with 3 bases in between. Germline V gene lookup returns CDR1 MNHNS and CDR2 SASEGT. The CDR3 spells CASKDTGELFF. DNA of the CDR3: TGTGCCAGCAAGGACACCGGGGAGCTGTTTTTT.

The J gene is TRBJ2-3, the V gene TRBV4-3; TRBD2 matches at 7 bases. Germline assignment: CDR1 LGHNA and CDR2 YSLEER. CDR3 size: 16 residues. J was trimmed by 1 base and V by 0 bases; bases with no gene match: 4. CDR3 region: CASSQDGGVGTDTQYF. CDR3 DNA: TGCGCCAGCAGCCAAGATGGGGGGGTCGGCACAGATACGCAGTATTTT.

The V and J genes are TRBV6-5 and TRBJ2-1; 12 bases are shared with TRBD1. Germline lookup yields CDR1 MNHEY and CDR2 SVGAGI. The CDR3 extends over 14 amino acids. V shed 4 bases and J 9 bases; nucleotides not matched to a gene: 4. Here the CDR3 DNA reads TGTGCCAGCAGTTCCGGGACAGGGGGCTTTGAGCAGTTCTTC. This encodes CASSSGTGGFEQFF.

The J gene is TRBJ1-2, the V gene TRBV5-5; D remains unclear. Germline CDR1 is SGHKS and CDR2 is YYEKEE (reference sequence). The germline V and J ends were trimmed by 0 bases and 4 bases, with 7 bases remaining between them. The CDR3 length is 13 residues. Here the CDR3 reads CASSLEDSYGYTF. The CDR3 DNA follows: TGTGCCAGCAGCTTGGAGGATTCCTATGGCTACACCTTC.

In DNA form, the CDR3 reads TGTGCCAGCAGCGCCGGGACAGGGGTTAGGGCTAATGAAAAACTGTTTTTT. It specifies CASSAGTGVRANEKLFF. The chain carries TRBV7-9 and TRBJ1-4; 10 bases agree with TRBD1. CDR1 and CDR2 (germline): SEHNR, FQNEAQ (reference sequence). This CDR3 is 17 amino acids long. Losses at the gene ends were 5 bases for V and 3 bases for J; bases not matched to a gene: 9.

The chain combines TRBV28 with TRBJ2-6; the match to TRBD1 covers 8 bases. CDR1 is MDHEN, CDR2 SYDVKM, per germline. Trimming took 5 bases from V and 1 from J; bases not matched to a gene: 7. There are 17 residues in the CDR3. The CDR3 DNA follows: TGTGCCAGCAGTCTCACGACAGGGGAGTCTGGGGCCAACGTCCTGACTTTC. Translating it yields CASSLTTGESGANVLTF.

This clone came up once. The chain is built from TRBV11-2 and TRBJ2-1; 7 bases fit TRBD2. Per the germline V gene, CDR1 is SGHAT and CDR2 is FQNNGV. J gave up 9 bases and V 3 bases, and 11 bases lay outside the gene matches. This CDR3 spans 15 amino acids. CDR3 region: CASSFERGGNGEQFF. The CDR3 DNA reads TGTGCCAGCAGCTTCGAGCGGGGAGGGAATGGTGAGCAGTTCTTC.

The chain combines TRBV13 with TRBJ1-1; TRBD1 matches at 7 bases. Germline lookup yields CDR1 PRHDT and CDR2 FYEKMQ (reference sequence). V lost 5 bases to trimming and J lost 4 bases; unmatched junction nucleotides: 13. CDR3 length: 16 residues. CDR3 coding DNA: TGTGCCAGCAGCCGAGGGGGCGCGGGGTTGAGCACTGAAGCTTTCTTT. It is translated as CASSRGGAGLSTEAFF.

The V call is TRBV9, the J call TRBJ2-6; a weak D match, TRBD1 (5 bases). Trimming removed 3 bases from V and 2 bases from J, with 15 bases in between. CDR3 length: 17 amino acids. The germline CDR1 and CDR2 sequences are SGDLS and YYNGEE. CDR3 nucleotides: TGTGCCAGCAGCGCCACCTCGACAGCCACTGGGGCCAACGTCCTGACTTTC. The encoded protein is CASSATSTATGANVLTF.

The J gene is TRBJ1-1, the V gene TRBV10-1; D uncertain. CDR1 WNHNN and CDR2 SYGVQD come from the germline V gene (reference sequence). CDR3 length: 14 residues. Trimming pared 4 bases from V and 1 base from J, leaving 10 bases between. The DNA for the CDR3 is TGCGCCAGCAGTGTCCGGCCCGAGAACACTGAAGCTTTCTTT. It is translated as CASSVRPENTEAFF.

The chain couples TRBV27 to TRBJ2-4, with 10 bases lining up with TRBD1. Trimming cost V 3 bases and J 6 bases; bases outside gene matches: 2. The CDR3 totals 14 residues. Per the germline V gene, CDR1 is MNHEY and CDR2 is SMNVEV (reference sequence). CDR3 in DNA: TGTGCCAGCAGTTTGCGGGACAGGGGAAACATTCAGTACTTC. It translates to CASSLRDRGNIQYF.

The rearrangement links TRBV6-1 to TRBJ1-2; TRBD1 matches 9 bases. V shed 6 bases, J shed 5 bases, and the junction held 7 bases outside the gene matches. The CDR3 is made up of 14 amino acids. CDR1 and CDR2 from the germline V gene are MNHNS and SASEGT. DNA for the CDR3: TGTGCCAGCAGCTGGGACAGGGCCGTGTATGGCTACACCTTC. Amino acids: CASSWDRAVYGYTF.

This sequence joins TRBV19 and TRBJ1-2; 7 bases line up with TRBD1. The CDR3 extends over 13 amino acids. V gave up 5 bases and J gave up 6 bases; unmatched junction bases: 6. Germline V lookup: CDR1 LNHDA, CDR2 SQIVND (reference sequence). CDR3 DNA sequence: TGTGCCAGTAGTCAGGGGGTGATCAATGGCTACACCTTC. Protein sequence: CASSQGVINGYTF.

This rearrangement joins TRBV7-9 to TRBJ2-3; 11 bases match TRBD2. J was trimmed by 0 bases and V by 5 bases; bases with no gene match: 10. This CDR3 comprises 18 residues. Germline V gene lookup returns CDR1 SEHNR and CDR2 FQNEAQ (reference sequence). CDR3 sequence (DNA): TGTGCCAGCAGCCGTGGACTAGCGGGTATCCTAAGCACAGATACGCAGTATTTT. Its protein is CASSRGLAGILSTDTQYF.

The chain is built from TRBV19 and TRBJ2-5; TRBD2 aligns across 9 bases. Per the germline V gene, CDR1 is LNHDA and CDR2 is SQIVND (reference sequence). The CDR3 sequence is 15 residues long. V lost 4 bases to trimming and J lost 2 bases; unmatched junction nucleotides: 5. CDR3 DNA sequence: TGTGCCAGTAGTACGACTAGCGGAGAACAAGAGACCCAGTACTTC. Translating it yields CASSTTSGEQETQYF.

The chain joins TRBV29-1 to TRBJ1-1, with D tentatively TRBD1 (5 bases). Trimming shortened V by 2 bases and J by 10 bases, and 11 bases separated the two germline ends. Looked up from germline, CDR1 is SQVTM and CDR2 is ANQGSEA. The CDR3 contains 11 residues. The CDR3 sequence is CSVELGPGAFF. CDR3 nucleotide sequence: TGCAGCGTTGAACTGGGGCCAGGAGCTTTCTTT.

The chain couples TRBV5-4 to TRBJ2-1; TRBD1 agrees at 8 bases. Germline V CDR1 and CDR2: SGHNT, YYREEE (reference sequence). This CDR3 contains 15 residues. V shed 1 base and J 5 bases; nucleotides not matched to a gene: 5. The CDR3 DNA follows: TGTGCCAGCAGCTTGTCGTGGACAGGGAACAATGAGCAGTTCTTC. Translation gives CASSLSWTGNNEQFF. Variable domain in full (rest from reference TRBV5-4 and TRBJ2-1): ETGVTQSPTHLIKTRGQQVTLRCSSQSGHNTVSWYQQALGQGPQFIFQYYREEENGRGNFPPRFSGLQFPNYSSELNVNALELDDSALYLCASSLSWTGNNEQFFGPGTRLTVL.

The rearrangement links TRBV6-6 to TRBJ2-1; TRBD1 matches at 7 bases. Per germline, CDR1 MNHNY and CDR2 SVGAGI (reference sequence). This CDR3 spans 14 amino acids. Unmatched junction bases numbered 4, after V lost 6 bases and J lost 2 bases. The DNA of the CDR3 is TGTGCCAGCAGCCCCGACAGGGCCTACAATGAGCAGTTCTTC. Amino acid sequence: CASSPDRAYNEQFF.

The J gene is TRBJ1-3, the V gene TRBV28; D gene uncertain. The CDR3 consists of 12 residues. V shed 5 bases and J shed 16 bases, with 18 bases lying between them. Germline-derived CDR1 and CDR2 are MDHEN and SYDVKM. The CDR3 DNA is TGTGCCAGCAGTCCTCCCGGGCCCTTGTTTTATTTT. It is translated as CASSPPGPLFYF.

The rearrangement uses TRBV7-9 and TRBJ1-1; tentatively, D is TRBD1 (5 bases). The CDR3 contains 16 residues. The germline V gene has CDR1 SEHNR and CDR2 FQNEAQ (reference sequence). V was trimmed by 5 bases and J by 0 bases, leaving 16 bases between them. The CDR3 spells CASSPIAGTVNTEAFF. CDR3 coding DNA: TGTGCCAGCAGCCCTATAGCCGGGACCGTGAACACTGAAGCTTTCTTT.

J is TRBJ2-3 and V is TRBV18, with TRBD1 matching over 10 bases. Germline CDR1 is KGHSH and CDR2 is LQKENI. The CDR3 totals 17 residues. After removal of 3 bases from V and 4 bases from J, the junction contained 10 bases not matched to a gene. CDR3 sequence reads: CASSPTGTGERPDTQYF. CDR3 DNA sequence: TGTGCCAGCTCACCTACCGGGACAGGGGAGCGGCCAGATACGCAGTATTTT.

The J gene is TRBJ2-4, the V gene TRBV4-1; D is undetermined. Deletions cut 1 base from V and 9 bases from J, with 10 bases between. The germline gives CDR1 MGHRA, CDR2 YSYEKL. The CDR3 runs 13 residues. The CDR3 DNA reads TGCGCCAGCAGCCAAGGGACCGGAAGCATTCAGTACTTC. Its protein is CASSQGTGSIQYF.

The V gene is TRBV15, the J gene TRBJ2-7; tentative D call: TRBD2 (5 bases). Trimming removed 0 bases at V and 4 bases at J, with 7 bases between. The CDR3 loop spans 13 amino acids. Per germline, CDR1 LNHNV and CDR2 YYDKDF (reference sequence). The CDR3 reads CATSRDRGYEQYF. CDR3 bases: TGTGCCACCAGCAGAGATCGCGGGTACGAGCAGTACTTC.